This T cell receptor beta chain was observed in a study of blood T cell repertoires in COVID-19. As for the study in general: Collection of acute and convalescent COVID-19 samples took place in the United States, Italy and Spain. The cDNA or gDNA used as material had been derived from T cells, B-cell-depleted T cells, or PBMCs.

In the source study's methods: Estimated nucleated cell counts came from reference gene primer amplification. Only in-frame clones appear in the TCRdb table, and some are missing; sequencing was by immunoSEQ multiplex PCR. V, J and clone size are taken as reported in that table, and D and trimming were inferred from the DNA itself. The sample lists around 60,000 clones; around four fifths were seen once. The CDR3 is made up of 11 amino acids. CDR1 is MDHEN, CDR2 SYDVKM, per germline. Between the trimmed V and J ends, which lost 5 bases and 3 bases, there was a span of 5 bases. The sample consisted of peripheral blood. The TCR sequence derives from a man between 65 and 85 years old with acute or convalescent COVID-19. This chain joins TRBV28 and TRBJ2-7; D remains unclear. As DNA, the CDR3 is TGTGCCAGCAGTGATAGCTACGAGCAGTACTTC. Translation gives CASSDSYEQYF.